What follows is one T cell receptor (beta chain) and its context. Antigen unknown. The CDR3 covers 14 residues. The germline CDR1 and CDR2 sequences are SGHAT and FQNNGV. V lost 6 bases and J 5 bases, leaving 17 bases between the germline ends. This entry is derived from a study of cytomegalovirus exposure and HLA in healthy donors. Across the study: An early release of data contained approximately 80 million unique TCRs, which came from HLA-typed donors. Study-wide points: Most TCR sequences were seen very rarely across donors, but some public TCRs occurred in many.

In the PCR, 60 Vbeta and 13 Jbeta primers were used. Sequenced by immunoSEQ multiplex PCR; TCRdb stores in-frame clones only, minus some. This table has about 160,000 clones, almost 85% appearing once. The clonotype originates from a young man in good health and CMV-seronegative. The sequenced sample was PBMCs. The chain recombines TRBV11-2 with TRBJ2-7; D might be TRBD2 (6 bases). The CDR3 bases are TGTGCCAGCAGGCAAATACGGGGGAAACACGAGCAGTACTTC. Translated, it gives CASRQIRGKHEQYF.